This is a list of T cell receptor beta chains from one sample in a study of tumor-infiltrating lymphocytes in primary liver carcinoma. Using its own MiXCR run on the multiplex PCR reads, TCRdb lists one record per CDR3 protein. In the table there are fewer than 350,000 distinct CDR3 sequences, over 55% of which are singletons. The material sequenced was peripheral blood. All receptors derive from a middle-aged man with primary liver carcinoma and hepatitis B virus infection. CDR3s include the opening cysteine and the closing phenylalanine or tryptophan. Each record gives: clone size, D gene, V gene, J gene, CDR3 protein, CDR3 DNA. A D gene is named only where the DNA matches it firmly. Size is stated for part of the rows, as once, few or many counts, or as a class when the clone is expanded.

>.|.|TRBV11-1|TRBJ1-1
CARRLEVNTEAFF
TGTGCCAGACGCTTAGAGGTGAACACTGAAGCTTTCTTT
>.|.|TRBV5-5|TRBJ1-5
CASSLDGGYQPQHF
TGTGCCAGCAGCTTGGACGGAGGATATCAGCCCCAGCATTTT
>.|.|TRBV5-1|TRBJ2-5
CASSAETFQESQYF
TGCGCCAGCAGCGCCGAGACATTCCAGGAGAGCCAGTACTTC
>.|.|TRBV28|TRBJ1-2
CASTTAANYGHTF
TGTGCCAGCACCACAGCAGCTAACTATGGCCACACCTTC
>.|.|TRBV5-4|TRBJ2-7
CDSSLQTGRSYEQYF
TGTGACAGCAGCCTCCAGACAGGGAGGTCCTACGAGCAGTACTTC
>many|.|TRBV11-2|TRBJ2-1
CASSLNRGNEQFF
TGTGCCAGCAGCCTTAATAGGGGGAATGAGCAGTTCTTC
>.|.|TRBV7-9|TRBJ2-1
CASTPRADAYNEQFF
TGTGCCAGCACCCCCAGGGCCGACGCCTACAATGAGCAGTTCTTC
>.|TRBD1|TRBV30|TRBJ1-1
CAWRRQGGTGAFF
TGTGCCTGGAGAAGACAGGGCGGCACTGGAGCTTTCTTT
>.|.|TRBV5-1|TRBJ2-7
CASSLLASANYEQYF
TGCGCCAGCAGCTTGCTGGCGTCAGCCAACTACGAGCAGTACTTC
>once|TRBD2|TRBV12-3/TRBV12-4|TRBJ2-3
CVSSLAGGNTDTQYF
TGTGTCAGCTCTCTAGCGGGAGGGAACACAGATACGCAGTATTTT
>.|.|TRBV5-1|TRBJ1-1
CASGTGNIEAFF
TGCGCCAGCGGAACTGGGAACATTGAAGCTTTCTTT
>.|.|TRBV6-2/TRBV6-3|TRBJ2-3
CATAHGRISTDTQYF
TGTGCCACAGCCCATGGCAGAATTAGCACAGATACGCAGTATTTT
>.|.|TRBV29-1|TRBJ2-1
CSLPSYNEQFF
TGCAGCCTCCCCTCCTACAATGAGCAGTTCTTT
>.|TRBD2|TRBV29-1|TRBJ2-3
CSASGTSGRGDTQYF
TGCAGCGCTAGCGGGACTAGTGGGAGAGGGGATACGCAGTATTTT
>.|.|TRBV6-5|TRBJ1-2
CASSPQVAVGYTF
TGCGCCAGCAGCCCACAGGTGGCGGTCGGCTACACCTTC
>.|.|TRBV6-2/TRBV6-3|TRBJ2-7
CASSLGGAGSYEQYF
TGTGCCAGCAGTCTGGGGGGAGCCGGCTCCTACGAGCAGTACTTC
>.|.|TRBV6-2/TRBV6-3|TRBJ2-1
CASSRDSYRNEQFF
TGTGCCAGCAGTCGAGACTCATACCGGAATGAGCAGTTCTTC
>.|.|TRBV28|TRBJ2-1
CASRITSEGASNEQFF
TGTGCCAGCAGAATAACATCTGAGGGAGCGTCAAATGAGCAGTTCTTC
>.|.|TRBV20-1|TRBJ2-5
CSARVKPGETQYF
TGCAGTGCTAGAGTAAAGCCTGGGGAGACCCAGTACTTC
>many|.|TRBV10-3|TRBJ2-2
CAISESVVAGAPGELFF
TGTGCCATCAGTGAGTCGGTGGTAGCAGGGGCCCCCGGGGAGCTGTTTTTT
>.|TRBD1|TRBV5-1|TRBJ1-5
CASSRTGEAGQPQHF
TGCGCCAGCAGTCGAACAGGGGAGGCAGGTCAGCCCCAGCATTTT
>.|.|TRBV5-6|TRBJ2-5
CASNFQGRQETQYF
TGTGCCAGCAACTTCCAGGGGCGCCAAGAGACCCAGTACTTC
>many|.|TRBV11-2|TRBJ1-1
CASSLRGAARLANSLNTEAFF
TGTGCCAGCAGCTTAAGAGGGGCCGCTCGTCTTGCTAATAGTTTAAACACTGAAGCTTTCTTT
>many|.|TRBV4-3|TRBJ1-6
CASSHRAGSGNSPLHF
TGCGCCAGCAGCCATCGAGCGGGGAGTGGGAATTCACCCCTCCACTTT
>.|.|TRBV4-3|TRBJ2-7
CASNRGGGEQYF
TGCGCCAGCAACCGGGGAGGGGGAGAGCAGTACTTC
>many|.|TRBV6-1|TRBJ1-5
CASSELQPNQPQHF
TGTGCCAGCAGTGAATTACAGCCCAATCAGCCCCAGCATTTT
>.|TRBD2|TRBV6-1|TRBJ2-1
CASSKGLAASNEQFF
TGTGCCAGCAGTAAAGGACTAGCAGCCTCCAATGAGCAGTTCTTC
>.|TRBD1|TRBV6-1|TRBJ1-2
CASSTRGNYGYTF
TGTGCCAGCAGCACCAGGGGGAACTATGGTTATACCTTC
>many|.|TRBV6-6|TRBJ2-7
CATIEYIGAYEQYF
TGTGCCACTATAGAGTATATCGGCGCCTACGAGCAGTACTTC
>.|.|TRBV11-1|TRBJ2-1
CAISSTDTAYSEQFF
TGTGCCATCAGCTCTACTGACACAGCCTATAGTGAGCAGTTCTTC
>.|TRBD2|TRBV10-3|TRBJ2-3
CATGEGYTDTQYF
TGTGCTACCGGGGAGGGGTACACAGATACGCAGTATTTT
>many|.|TRBV12-3/TRBV12-4|TRBJ2-5
CASSLIGTQYF
TGTGCCAGCAGTTTGATCGGGACCCAGTACTTC
>few|.|TRBV30|TRBJ2-2
CAISRDTAPSWTGELFF
TGTGCCATTAGCCGGGACACTGCGCCCAGTTGGACCGGGGAGCTGTTTTTT
>.|TRBD2|TRBV12-3/TRBV12-4|TRBJ2-7
CASSLAGLAYEQYF
TGTGCCAGCAGTTTAGCGGGACTAGCCTACGAGCAGTACTTC
>.|TRBD1|TRBV6-1|TRBJ2-7
CASSARDRGPYKQYF
TGTGCCAGCAGTGCCCGGGACAGGGGGCCATACAAGCAGTACTTC
>.|.|TRBV5-5|TRBJ2-7
CASTAGLEQYF
TGTGCCAGCACCGCGGGACTCGAGCAGTACTTC
>many|TRBD2|TRBV4-2|TRBJ2-1
CASSQAGVWNEQFF
TGTGCCAGCAGCCAGGCGGGAGTTTGGAATGAGCAGTTCTTC
>many|.|TRBV6-5|TRBJ1-3
CASSPPGRSGNTIYF
TGTGCCAGCAGTCCCCCCGGCCGCTCTGGAAACACCATATATTTT
>few|TRBD1|TRBV28|TRBJ1-2
CASSNPSGGDYGYTF
TGTGCCAGCAGTAACCCTTCAGGGGGTGACTATGGCTACACCTTC
>few|.|TRBV14|TRBJ1-5
CASSQGRDQPQHF
TGTGCCAGCAGCCAAGGACGGGATCAGCCCCAGCATTTT